Below, 31 T cell receptor beta chains from the same sample are listed, as sequenced in a study of blood T cells in healthy people across ages (dated by TCRdb to between 2014 and 2016). To prepare the library, 5' RACE was applied. The sample was run on an Illumina HiSeq 2500. A second 7 to 11 cycle PCR used a sample-barcoded 5' primer and a J-beta primer mix. TCRdb ran its own pipeline on the public reads, namely fastp trimming at Q25 and MiXCR clone calling, and kept in-frame beta chains. Each entry merges the rows of one CDR3 protein and shows their most common DNA and genes. The sample contains 600,000 or so distinct CDR3 sequences, around 48% of them found a single time. The ten top clones hold roughly 25% of the sample. Source material: blood. Every receptor here comes from a man aged 80 or over in good health.

The V and J genes are TRBV7-2 and TRBJ2-5; D gene uncertain. This CDR3 spans 15 amino acids. Trimming pared 1 base from V and 5 bases from J, leaving 14 bases between. Germline loops: CDR1 SGHTA, CDR2 FQGNSA. CDR3 sequence (DNA): TGTGCCAGCAGCTTAGTCGGCTACCGTCAGGAGACCCAGTACTTC. Residues: CASSLVGYRQETQYF.

This CDR3 is CASSPPGARDTQYF. The CDR3, as DNA: TGTGCCAGCAGCCCTCCGGGGGCCCGGGATACGCAGTATTTT. This rearrangement joins TRBV7-2 to TRBJ2-3; D may match TRBD1 or TRBD2 (6 bases each). Germline CDR1 reads SGHTA; CDR2 reads FQGNSA. V was shortened by 5 bases and J by 6 bases, with 15 bases between the two germline ends. The CDR3 covers 14 residues.

This clonotype was counted between two and nine times. V and J are TRBV6-5 and TRBJ1-1, with D maybe TRBD1 (5 bases). CDR3 length: 12 residues. CDR1 MNHEY and CDR2 SVGAGI come from the germline V gene. V shed 6 bases and J shed 8 bases, with 13 bases lying between them. The CDR3 coding sequence is TGTGCCAGCAGGGAGGTGGGACGGGAAGCTTTCTTT. It encodes CASREVGREAFF.

J is TRBJ2-1 and V is TRBV3-1; possibly TRBD1 for D (5 bases). The J call may not be correct, given that the DNA end is closer to TRBJ2-7. The CDR3 has 14 amino acids. Germline CDR1 is LGHDT and CDR2 is YNNKEL (reference sequence). The CDR3 reads CATRQGLSYNEQYF. The CDR3 coding sequence is TGTGCCACCCGGCAGGGTCTCTCCTACAATGAGCAGTACTTC.

The chain has TRBV7-2 and TRBJ2-1; D is possibly TRBD2 (6 bases). Trimming shortened V by 5 bases and J by 4 bases, and 18 bases separated the two germline ends. CDR3 length equals 16 residues. The germline V gene encodes CDR1 SGHTA and CDR2 FQGNSA. The CDR3 DNA is TGTGCCAGCAGCCTCTATAGCGGAAACAATTACAATGAGCAGTTCTTC. Residues: CASSLYSGNNYNEQFF.

V and J are TRBV7-2 and TRBJ2-1; TRBD1 agrees at 7 bases. The CDR3 has 15 amino acids. V lost 8 bases, J lost 5 bases, and 12 bases stayed unmatched. Looked up from germline, CDR1 is SGHTA and CDR2 is FQGNSA. Here the CDR3 DNA reads TGTGCCAGCTCCCCCCTCGGACAGGCAGACAATGAGCAGTTCTTC. The encoded protein is CASSPLGQADNEQFF.

This chain connects TRBV7-2 to TRBJ2-3, with D possibly matching TRBD2 (6 bases). V was pared by 6 bases and J by 0 bases, with 10 bases between. The CDR3 runs to 14 residues. Germline V gene lookup returns CDR1 SGHTA and CDR2 FQGNSA. CDR3 region: CASSRETSTDTQYF. The CDR3 coding sequence is TGTGCCAGCAGTCGGGAGACAAGCACAGATACGCAGTATTTT.

This clonotype came up many times. This sequence joins TRBV6-1 and TRBJ2-3, with D perhaps matching TRBD1 or TRBD2 (5 bases each). Trimming cost V 6 bases and J 6 bases, with 19 bases left between them. Germline lookup yields CDR1 MNHNS and CDR2 SASEGT. This CDR3 contains 15 residues. The CDR3 sequence: CASRKRDVGMDTQYF. As DNA, the CDR3 is TGTGCCAGCAGAAAACGGGACGTCGGGATGGATACGCAGTATTTT.

About this clonotype: This sequence may be a read error, since a much larger clone differs from it by one base. The J gene is TRBJ2-3, the V gene TRBV11-3; no clear D gene. The germline CDR1 and CDR2 sequences are SGHNT and YENEEA. This CDR3 region has 14 residues. V lost 3 bases and J 0 bases, leaving 7 bases between the germline ends. DNA of the CDR3: TGTGCCAGCAGCTTGAGCACTAGCACAGATACGCAGTATTTT. Protein sequence: CASSLSTSTDTQYF.

In this sample, this clonotype turned up a few times. The chain combines TRBV5-1 with TRBJ2-7, with D perhaps TRBD1 (6 bases). V was trimmed by 1 base and J by 6 bases, leaving 26 bases between them. This CDR3 comprises 18 residues. Looked up from germline, CDR1 is SGHRS and CDR2 is YFSETQ. CDR3 sequence (DNA): TGCGCCAGCAGCTTGTTGGTCCTGGTCCATAACAGGGTGGGCGAGCAGTACTTC. Translating it yields CASSLLVLVHNRVGEQYF. The complete variable domain, with remaining parts taken from reference TRBV5-1 and TRBJ2-7, reads KAGVTQTPRYLIKTRGQQVTLSCSPISGHRSVSWYQQTPGQGLQFLFEYFSETQRNKGNFPGRFSGRQFSNSRSEMNVSTLELGDSALYLCASSLLVLVHNRVGEQYFGPGTRLTVT.

This chain connects TRBV5-1 to TRBJ2-7, with D maybe TRBD2 (6 bases). Germline lookup yields CDR1 SGHRS and CDR2 YFSETQ. The CDR3 sequence is 15 residues long. Trimming stripped 4 bases from V and 2 bases from J, with 16 bases between. CDR3 sequence reads: CASSPPGLSTYEQYF. The CDR3 DNA reads as TGCGCCAGCAGCCCTCCGGGACTTTCCACCTACGAGCAGTACTTC.

This sequence joins TRBV5-6 and TRBJ2-1; TRBD2 might be the D (7 bases). This CDR3 region has 17 residues. Per germline, CDR1 SGHDT and CDR2 YYEEEE. Trimming pared 6 bases from V and 2 bases from J, leaving 21 bases between. CDR3 amino acids: CASTRSGGGATYNEQFF. DNA for the CDR3: TGTGCCAGCACCCGCAGTGGTGGGGGGGCCACCTACAATGAGCAGTTCTTC.

V usage is TRBV6-2 or TRBV6-3 and J usage is TRBJ2-2; D uncertain. Trimming left V 4 bases short and J 6 bases short, with 9 bases between. CDR3 length: 13 amino acids. Looked up from germline, CDR1 is MNHEY and CDR2 is SVGEGT. Written as DNA, the CDR3 is TGTGCCAGCAGTTCCCAGATCCCCGGGGAGCTGTTTTTT. Translation: CASSSQIPGELFF.

This clonotype was seen only a few times. The V gene is TRBV6-5, the J gene TRBJ1-2; D is perhaps TRBD1 (6 bases). V was trimmed by 6 bases and J by 4 bases, leaving 12 bases between them. The CDR3 totals 13 residues. In germline, CDR1 is MNHEY, CDR2 SVGAGI. CDR3 residues: CASSNRVTYGYTF. The CDR3 coding sequence is TGTGCCAGCAGCAACAGGGTTACCTATGGCTACACCTTC.

This clonotype was counted a few times. CDR3 bases: TGCAGTGCTAGAGATCCCTTTCGCGCCTTCAACTACAATGAGCAGTTCTTC. Translation gives CSARDPFRAFNYNEQFF. This rearrangement joins TRBV20-1 to TRBJ2-1, with D hard to call. V was shortened by 0 bases and J by 3 bases, with 18 bases between the two germline ends. This CDR3 comprises 17 residues. Looked up from germline, CDR1 is DFQATT and CDR2 is SNEGSKA (reference sequence).

This clonotype showed up many times. This rearrangement joins TRBV6-5 to TRBJ2-5; 10 bases line up with TRBD1. The CDR3 runs 15 residues. CDR1 and CDR2 from the germline V gene are MNHEY and SVGAGI. Germline trimming cut 2 bases from V and 5 bases from J; bases unmatched to any gene: 5. CDR3 bases: TGTGCCAGCAGTTACGTGAGGACAGGGGGTGAGACCCAGTACTTC. It encodes CASSYVRTGGETQYF.

The rearrangement links TRBV20-1 to TRBJ1-1; D is possibly TRBD1 (5 bases). The CDR3 runs to 13 residues. CDR1 is DFQATT and CDR2 is SNEGSKA in the germline V gene (reference sequence). Trimming took 1 base from V and 4 from J, leaving 10 bases between them. CDR3 nucleotides: TGCAGTGCTAGAGTTTTAGGGGTCACTGAAGCTTTCTTT. This encodes CSARVLGVTEAFF.

This clonotype came up many times. The rearrangement joins TRBV29-1 to TRBJ2-7, with TRBD1 matching 8 bases. CDR1 and CDR2 from the germline V gene are SQVTM and ANQGSEA. V was pared by 7 bases and J by 3 bases, with 8 bases of the junction left unmatched. This CDR3 is built from 13 residues. CDR3 in amino acids: CSGMATGDYEQYF. Written as DNA, the CDR3 is TGCAGCGGAATGGCGACAGGGGACTACGAGCAGTACTTC.

This clonotype was seen many times. This chain uses TRBV6-6 with TRBJ2-7, with D perhaps matching TRBD1 or TRBD2 (5 bases each). CDR1 is MNHNY, CDR2 SVGAGI, per germline (reference sequence). Trimming took off 6 bases at V and 0 bases at J, with 18 bases between the two ends. The CDR3 loop spans 16 amino acids. The CDR3 nucleotides are TGTGCCAGCAGCCAAACCCGGGACGGCAGCTCCTACGAGCAGTACTTC. This gives the protein CASSQTRDGSSYEQYF.

This clonotype was detected many times. The chain couples TRBV6-6 to TRBJ1-5, with D perhaps TRBD1 (6 bases). V was clipped by 2 bases and J by 8 bases, with 16 bases between them. This CDR3 spans 15 amino acids. The germline gives CDR1 MNHNY, CDR2 SVGAGI (reference sequence). The CDR3 loop reads CASSYGGTTSEPQHF. The CDR3 bases are TGTGCCAGCAGTTACGGCGGGACAACCTCGGAGCCCCAGCATTTT.

The J gene is TRBJ1-2, the V gene TRBV28, with D uncertain. The V end was cut by 3 bases, the J end by 2 bases, with 10 bases between. This CDR3 contains 14 residues. Germline lookup yields CDR1 MDHEN and CDR2 SYDVKM. CDR3: CASSFQRANYGYTF. As DNA, the CDR3 is TGTGCCAGCAGTTTTCAGAGGGCCAACTATGGCTACACCTTC.

The chain links TRBV12-3 or TRBV12-4 to TRBJ1-5; D is undetermined. The CDR3 has 14 amino acids. Trimming pared 7 bases from V and 6 bases from J, leaving 16 bases between. The CDR3 region is CASIPGPGSQPQHF. The CDR3 nucleotides are TGTGCCAGCATCCCGGGTCCGGGGAGTCAGCCCCAGCATTTT.

This clonotype was seen many times. This sequence joins TRBV6-5 and TRBJ1-2; no clear D gene. V lost 6 bases and J 3 bases, leaving 17 bases between the germline ends. Per the germline V gene, CDR1 is MNHEY and CDR2 is SVGAGI. This CDR3 has 15 amino acids. The CDR3 nucleotides are TGTGCCAGCAGCCCCAGGAAAGGTTTAGACTATGGCTACACCTTC. Translated: CASSPRKGLDYGYTF.

This clonotype has a handful of counts. The J gene is TRBJ2-1, the V gene TRBV4-3; 8 bases fit TRBD2. The CDR3 runs to 14 residues. The junction had 2 bases not matched to a gene; V was cut back by 2 bases and J by 5 bases. Germline assignment: CDR1 LGHNA and CDR2 YSLEER. The CDR3 protein is CASSQLAGNNEQFF. CDR3 bases: TGCGCCAGCAGCCAACTAGCGGGTAACAATGAGCAGTTCTTC.

This clonotype was detected once. The J gene is TRBJ2-4, the V gene TRBV6-2 or TRBV6-3, with TRBD2 as a possible D gene (6 bases). The V gene's germline CDR1 is MNHEY and CDR2 SVGEGT. The CDR3 spans 11 residues. Trimming pared 5 bases from V and 14 bases from J, leaving 13 bases between. The CDR3 here is CASSRGRREYF. CDR3 sequence (DNA): TGTGCCAGCAGTCGCGGACGGAGGGAGTACTTC.

This clonotype was seen only a few times. This rearrangement joins TRBV5-1 to TRBJ2-3; TRBD2 might be the D (6 bases). The V and J ends lost 2 bases and 5 bases respectively, with 12 bases between them. The germline CDR1 and CDR2 sequences are SGHRS and YFSETQ. The CDR3 has 14 residues. Here the CDR3 DNA reads TGCGCCAGCAGCTTTAGCGGAGGTGAAGATACGCAGTATTTT. This sequence encodes CASSFSGGEDTQYF.

Points on this clonotype: This may arise from a read error, as a much more abundant clone is one base away. The rearrangement joins TRBV12-3 or TRBV12-4 to TRBJ1-1; D is unresolved. This CDR3 is 11 amino acids long. Trimming left V 3 bases short and J 5 bases short, with 4 bases between. CDR3 in DNA: TGTGCCAGCAGTTTGTGGACTGAAGCTTTCTTT. Its protein product is CASSLWTEAFF.

This clonotype has more than one count but fewer than ten. V is TRBV7-9 and J is TRBJ2-7, with 13 bases aligning to TRBD2. Trimming at V came to 4 bases and at J to 3 bases, leaving 3 bases not matched to a gene. The CDR3 has 15 amino acids. The germline gives CDR1 SEHNR, CDR2 FQNEAQ (reference sequence). The chain's CDR3 is CASSYGLAGVYEQYF. For the CDR3, the DNA is TGTGCCAGCAGCTACGGACTAGCGGGAGTCTACGAGCAGTACTTC.

This clonotype was seen a handful of times. V usage is TRBV14 and J usage is TRBJ2-1; possibly TRBD2 for D (6 bases). Per germline, CDR1 SGHDN and CDR2 FVKESK. Trimming cost V 1 base and J 2 bases, with 12 bases left between them. The CDR3 is 16 amino acids. The CDR3 loop reads CASSQVGREAYNEQFF. For the CDR3, the DNA is TGTGCCAGCAGCCAAGTGGGAAGGGAGGCCTACAATGAGCAGTTCTTC. Using reference TRBV14 and TRBJ2-1 for the parts outside the CDR3, the full variable domain is EAGVTQFPSHSVIEKGQTVTLRCDPISGHDNLYWYRRVMGKEIKFLLHFVKESKQDESGMPNNRFLAERTGGTYSTLKVQPAELEDSGVYFCASSQVGREAYNEQFFGPGTRLTVL.

With regard to this clonotype: Being one base from a much bigger clone, this may be a read error. The rearrangement uses TRBV6-6 and TRBJ2-2, with 11 bases that match TRBD2. V dropped 3 bases and J dropped 7; count of bases not matched to a gene: 7. Germline V CDR1 and CDR2: MNHNY, SVGAGI (reference sequence). CDR3 length: 16 residues. CDR3 sequence reads: CASSYSSGGGIGELFF. CDR3 sequence (DNA): TGTGCCAGCAGTTATAGTAGCGGGGGGGGTATCGGGGAGCTGTTTTTT.

The chain employs TRBV29-1 and TRBJ2-1; 8 positions match TRBD1. The V segment lost 7 bases and the J segment 7 bases; nucleotides outside the gene matches: 12. The CDR3 has 14 amino acids. Germline V gene sequence: CDR1 SQVTM, CDR2 ANQGSEA. CDR3 DNA: TGCAGCGAAGCCGGACAGGGTAGGGGAAATGAGCAGTTCTTC. Amino acid sequence: CSEAGQGRGNEQFF.